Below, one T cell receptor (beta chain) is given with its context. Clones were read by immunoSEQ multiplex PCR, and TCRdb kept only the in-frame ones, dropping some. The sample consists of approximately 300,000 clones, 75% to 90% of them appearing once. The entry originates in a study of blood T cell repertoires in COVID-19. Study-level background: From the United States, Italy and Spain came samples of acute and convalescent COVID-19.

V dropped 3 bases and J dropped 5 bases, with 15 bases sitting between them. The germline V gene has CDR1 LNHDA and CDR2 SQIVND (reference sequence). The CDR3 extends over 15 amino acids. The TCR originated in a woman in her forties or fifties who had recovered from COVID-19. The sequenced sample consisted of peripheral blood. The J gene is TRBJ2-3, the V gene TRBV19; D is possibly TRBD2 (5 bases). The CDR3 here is CASSITRDGGDTQYF. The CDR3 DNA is TGTGCCAGTAGTATTACCCGGGATGGAGGAGATACGCAGTATTTT.